The clone carrying this TCR beta chain appeared a few times. The antigen remains unidentified. The investigators amplified TCR beta CDR3 regions from RNA transcripts. HTBI primers drove first-round RT-PCR of the TCR CDR3. One entry per CDR3 protein, called by TCRdb with MiXCR from the multiplex PCR reads. The sample carries roughly 840,000 distinct CDR3 sequences, roughly 40% recorded once. V shed 5 bases and J shed 4 bases, with 16 bases lying between them. Germline V gene lookup returns CDR1 KGHDR and CDR2 SFDVKD. This CDR3 is 16 amino acids long. This entry belongs to a study of T cells in Graves' hyperthyroidism and ophthalmopathy. Study-level points and caveats: Separating ophthalmopathy from stable hyperthyroidism was achieved by a 13 V-J model.

The sample was blood. This TCR came from a man aged 18 to 30 with Graves' hyperthyroidism. This chain connects TRBV24-1 to TRBJ2-2; D is uncertain. The CDR3 sequence: CATSGPMERPTGELFF. The CDR3 nucleotides read TGTGCCACCAGTGGCCCAATGGAGCGCCCCACCGGGGAGCTGTTTTTT.